These 2 T cell receptor beta chains originate from one sample sequenced in a study of human T cells and chemical hapten exposure. One entry per CDR3 protein results from TCRdb running MiXCR on the RACE reads. The sample holds roughly 120,000 distinct CDR3 sequences, around an eighth seen once. As to time point: pre-sensitization, week 0. Treatment reported: therapeutic diphenylcyclopropenone sensitization with weekly scalp DPC. The source material was whole blood, sampled in connection with sensitization to the hapten diphenylcyclopropenone (DPC). These receptors originate from a woman under 30 with alopecia areata. Some clones in this sample may be carry-over from other donors' samples.

The V and J genes are TRBV11-2 and TRBJ2-5, with D perhaps TRBD1 (5 bases). V shed 5 bases and J shed 4 bases, with 17 bases lying between them. CDR1 is SGHAT and CDR2 is FQNNGV in the germline V gene. CDR3 size: 15 residues. CDR3 sequence (DNA): TGTGCCAGCAGCGCCCGACAGAACTTGGGAGAGACCCAGTACTTC. Its translation is CASSARQNLGETQYF.

The rearrangement joins TRBV9 to TRBJ1-1; D gene uncertain. Trimming left V 2 bases short and J 1 base short, with 9 bases between. The CDR3 has 14 residues. The germline CDR1 and CDR2 sequences are SGDLS and YYNGEE. The DNA for the CDR3 is TGTGCCAGCAGCGTTGACTGGGGGAACACTGAAGCTTTCTTT. Amino acid sequence: CASSVDWGNTEAFF.